This T cell receptor beta chain emerged from a study of cytomegalovirus exposure and HLA in healthy donors. Study results and limitations: The authors later found most CMV-associated TCR beta chains appeared HLA-restricted. Researchers reportedly found TCR beta sequences accurately predicted most subjects' HLA-A and HLA-B alleles.

Among the donors, all were healthy bone marrow donors. The PCR used 60 Vbeta and 13 Jbeta primers. The method was immunoSEQ multiplex PCR; TCRdb's version includes in-frame clones alone and lacks a portion of them. The profile shows 210,000 or so clones, roughly four fifths of them singletons. This clone was seen a handful of times. Its target is not known. Trimming removed 3 bases from V and 2 bases from J, with 10 bases in between. CDR1 is MDHEN, CDR2 SYDVKM, per germline. The CDR3 spans 15 residues. This chain connects TRBV28 to TRBJ2-2; possible D gene TRBD1, 6 bases. This clonotype was obtained from a woman aged 25 to 39 in good health and CMV-seropositive. The specimen was PBMCs. CDR3 sequence: CASSFGQPNTGELFF. The CDR3 DNA is TGTGCCAGCAGTTTTGGACAGCCCAACACCGGGGAGCTGTTTTTT.